One and the same sample provided the 25 T cell receptor beta chains below, sequenced in a study of cytomegalovirus exposure and HLA in healthy donors. The PCR contained 60 Vbeta and 13 Jbeta primers. Profiling relied on immunoSEQ multiplex PCR, and the TCRdb table lists in-frame clones only, not all of them. This sample carries some 98,000 clones, roughly 76% of them seen once, and the ten largest clones take 2% to 2.5%. Material for sequencing was PBMCs. The receptors shown here come from a man aged 50 to 60 in good health and CMV-seronegative.

The chain carries TRBV7-9 and TRBJ1-5, with 7 nucleotides matching TRBD1. V was clipped by 2 bases and J by 5 bases; unmatched bases: 6. From germline, CDR1 is SEHNR and CDR2 FQNEAQ (reference sequence). The CDR3 has 15 amino acids. The CDR3 loop reads CASSLTGEWDQPQHF. Here the CDR3 DNA reads TGTGCCAGCAGCTTAACAGGGGAGTGGGATCAGCCCCAGCATTTT.

This clone was found a few times. This sequence joins TRBV6-1 and TRBJ2-6; 9 bases are shared with TRBD1. The CDR3 spans 15 residues. The germline V gene has CDR1 MNHNS and CDR2 SASEGT. Trimming took 6 bases from V and 2 from J; bases not matched to a gene: 2. Written as DNA, the CDR3 is TGTGCCAGCAGGGGGGACAGGGCTGGGGCCAACGTCCTGACTTTC. Its translation is CASRGDRAGANVLTF.

The V call is TRBV10-3, the J call TRBJ2-1; 7 bases align to TRBD2. V dropped 4 bases and J dropped 10; count of bases not matched to a gene: 4. CDR1 and CDR2 from the germline V gene are ENHRY and SYGVKD. CDR3 length: 12 residues. The CDR3, as DNA: TGTGCCATCAGTGTGGGGAGGGACGAGCAGTTCTTC. Protein product: CAISVGRDEQFF.

V and J are TRBV28 and TRBJ1-2; unclear D gene. The V end was cut by 4 bases, the J end by 1 base, with 22 bases between. Germline V lookup: CDR1 MDHEN, CDR2 SYDVKM. The CDR3 consists of 18 residues. CDR3 amino acids: CASSSDDGGLSGNYGYTF. DNA of the CDR3: TGTGCCAGCAGTTCGGACGACGGAGGGCTGTCGGGTAACTATGGCTACACCTTC.

This sequence joins TRBV4-1 and TRBJ1-6; no clear D. Germline lookup yields CDR1 MGHRA and CDR2 YSYEKL. The CDR3 has 14 amino acids. Trimming shortened V by 3 bases and J by 14 bases, and 17 bases separated the two germline ends. CDR3 residues: CASSQGLKSAALHF. CDR3 coding DNA: TGCGCCAGCAGCCAGGGTTTGAAGTCTGCGGCCCTCCACTTT.

The chain links TRBV20-1 to TRBJ1-2; D remains unclear. Germline loops: CDR1 DFQATT, CDR2 SNEGSKA (reference sequence). The CDR3 extends over 11 amino acids. The V end lost 3 bases, the J end lost 3 bases, and 5 bases lay between the germline ends. The CDR3 DNA reads as TGCAGTGCTAGGGAGGACTATGGCTACACCTTC. It yields the protein CSAREDYGYTF.

This rearrangement joins TRBV7-9 to TRBJ1-1; maybe TRBD1 (6 bases). This CDR3 contains 14 residues. Trimming stripped 5 bases from V and 7 bases from J, with 17 bases between. Per the germline V gene, CDR1 is SEHNR and CDR2 is FQNEAQ (reference sequence). The CDR3 DNA is TGTGCCAGCAGCCAAACACTGACAGGAGGTGAAGCTTTCTTT. Its protein product is CASSQTLTGGEAFF.

This sequence joins TRBV28 and TRBJ2-5; a possible D gene is TRBD2 (7 bases). The tail of the sequence fits TRBJ2-7 better, so the J call may be wrong. CDR1 MDHEN and CDR2 SYDVKM come from the germline V gene. This CDR3 spans 16 amino acids. DNA for the CDR3: TGTGCCAGCGCCGCCGGGGGGACAAGGAGCTCCTACGAGCAGTACTTC. This translates into CASAAGGTRSSYEQYF.

The chain joins TRBV6-6 to TRBJ1-4, with D possibly matching TRBD1 (5 bases). The CDR3 has 16 residues. V was trimmed by 0 bases and J by 8 bases, leaving 16 bases between them. Germline V lookup: CDR1 MNHNY, CDR2 SVGAGI (reference sequence). In DNA form, the CDR3 reads TGTGCCAGCAGTTACTCGATAGGAGGGGACGACGAAAAACTGTTTTTT. Translating it yields CASSYSIGGDDEKLFF.

The rearrangement joins TRBV5-4 to TRBJ2-1; TRBD2 is a possible D gene (6 bases). This CDR3 is 20 amino acids long. Trimming removed 0 bases at V and 0 bases at J, with 22 bases between. Germline loops: CDR1 SGHNT, CDR2 YYREEE (reference sequence). CDR3 protein: CASSLGVSAGLPTSYNEQFF. In DNA form, the CDR3 reads TGTGCCAGCAGCTTGGGGGTTTCAGCGGGTCTCCCTACCTCCTACAATGAGCAGTTCTTC.

The V call is TRBV6-4, the J call TRBJ1-4, with 7 bases matching TRBD1. This CDR3 spans 13 amino acids. The germline gives CDR1 MRHNA, CDR2 SNTAGT. V lost 10 bases to trimming and J lost 8 bases; unmatched junction nucleotides: 10. CDR3 amino acids: CATSRQGGEKLFF. The CDR3 DNA reads as TGTGCCACCTCAAGACAGGGAGGAGAAAAACTGTTTTTT.

This clone has more than one count but fewer than ten. The rearrangement joins TRBV21-1 to TRBJ2-5; TRBD2, the D gene given by the table, was not confirmed from the DNA. TRBV21-1 is shown as a pseudogene. This CDR3 has 15 residues. The CDR3 protein is CASSRRGGIQETQYF. The CDR3 bases are TGTGCCAGCAGCAGAAGGGGGGGGATCCAAGAGACCCAGTACTTC.

CDR3 in amino acids: CASSEAGRGNEQFF. CDR3 bases: TGTGCCAGCAGTGAAGCAGGCAGGGGGAATGAGCAGTTCTTC. This chain connects TRBV2 to TRBJ2-1; 7 nucleotides line up with TRBD1. V gave up 0 bases and J gave up 7 bases; unmatched junction bases: 3. CDR3 length: 14 residues. Per the germline V gene, CDR1 is SNHLY and CDR2 is FYNNEI.

As to this clone: Given the absence of the conserved phenylalanine or tryptophan at the CDR3 end, a read error is likely. The genes are TRBV18 and TRBJ1-2, with 12 bases identical to TRBD1. J gave up 5 bases and V 3 bases, and 4 bases lay outside the gene matches. The CDR3 consists of 15 residues. In germline, CDR1 is KGHSH, CDR2 LQKENI. CDR3 nucleotide sequence: TGTGCCAGCTCACCGGGACAGGGGGCATTATATGGCTACACCCTC. It translates to CASSPGQGALYGYTL.

The genes are TRBV7-9 and TRBJ2-3, with 8 bases matching TRBD2. V dropped 10 bases and J dropped 3; count of bases not matched to a gene: 12. This CDR3 has 15 amino acids. Germline CDR1 SEHNR, CDR2 FQNEAQ (reference sequence). Here the CDR3 reads CATPSSGAGTDTQYF. In nucleotides, the CDR3 is TGTGCCACCCCCAGTAGCGGGGCGGGGACAGATACGCAGTATTTT. The full variable domain, with the rest looked up from reference TRBV7-9 and TRBJ2-3, is DTGVSQNPRHKITKRGQNVTFRCDPISEHNRLYWYRQTLGQGPEFLTYFQNEAQLEKSRLLSDRFSAERPKGSFSTLEIQRTEQGDSAMYLCATPSSGAGTDTQYFGPGTRLTVL.

This clone was seen only a few times. The CDR3 protein is CASSMTGGNSPLHF. CDR3 in DNA: TGTGCCAGCAGTATGACAGGGGGGAATTCACCCCTCCACTTT. The chain couples TRBV27 to TRBJ1-6, with 9 bases lining up with TRBD1. The CDR3 covers 14 residues. CDR1 is MNHEY and CDR2 is SMNVEV in the germline V gene (reference sequence). V was pared by 5 bases and J by 7 bases, with 3 bases of the junction left unmatched.

This clone was counted a few times. The genes are TRBV5-1 and TRBJ2-1; TRBD2 might be the D (6 bases). There are 14 residues in the CDR3. The germline CDR1 and CDR2 sequences are SGHRS and YFSETQ. V gave up 4 bases and J gave up 1 base, with 9 bases separating them. CDR3 bases: TGCGCCAGCAGCGCGGCGGGATCCTACAATGAGCAGTTCTTC. Translating it yields CASSAAGSYNEQFF.

The chain uses TRBV6-5 and TRBJ1-2, with a tentative D call TRBD1 (5 bases). The V end lost 1 base, the J end lost 0 bases, and 9 bases lay between the germline ends. CDR3 length equals 15 residues. The germline V gene has CDR1 MNHEY and CDR2 SVGAGI. CDR3 sequence: CASSYLTATNYGYTF. The CDR3 nucleotides read TGTGCCAGCAGTTACTTGACAGCGACTAACTATGGCTACACCTTC.

This clone showed up just once. The chain carries TRBV14 and TRBJ2-5; 7 bases fit TRBD1. The CDR3 covers 18 residues. Germline lookup yields CDR1 SGHDN and CDR2 FVKESK. Trimming removed 0 bases from V and 2 bases from J; junction bases left unmatched: 12. The CDR3, as DNA: TGTGCCAGCAGCCAAGACAGGGACAGCCATTCAATACAAGAGACCCAGTACTTC. Encoded protein: CASSQDRDSHSIQETQYF. Combining the CDR3 with reference TRBV14 and TRBJ2-5 gives the whole variable domain EAGVTQFPSHSVIEKGQTVTLRCDPISGHDNLYWYRRVMGKEIKFLLHFVKESKQDESGMPNNRFLAERTGGTYSTLKVQPAELEDSGVYFCASSQDRDSHSIQETQYFGPGTRLLVL.

The CDR3 DNA is TGTGCCAGCAGCCCCCCCGCAGGGTATGCTAATGAAAAACTGTTTTTT. Translating it yields CASSPPAGYANEKLFF. The gene calls are TRBV11-2 and TRBJ1-4, with D perhaps TRBD1 (5 bases). The V and J ends lost 5 bases and 3 bases respectively, with 16 bases between them. Germline V gene lookup returns CDR1 SGHAT and CDR2 FQNNGV. The CDR3 totals 16 residues.

In DNA form, the CDR3 reads TGTGCCAGCAGCTTAGCTCGGGGAATTGGGAGGGGAGAGACCCAGTACTTC. It codes for CASSLARGIGRGETQYF. The V and J genes are TRBV7-2 and TRBJ2-5, with 7 nucleotides matching TRBD2. Germline assignment: CDR1 SGHTA and CDR2 FQGNSA. This CDR3 has 17 amino acids. J was trimmed by 4 bases and V by 0 bases; bases with no gene match: 11.

The genes are TRBV9 and TRBJ2-7, with 8 bases that match TRBD2. This CDR3 spans 19 amino acids. The V segment lost 4 bases and the J segment 4 bases; nucleotides outside the gene matches: 22. Germline CDR1 reads SGDLS; CDR2 reads YYNGEE. The CDR3 is CASSLGAGARGTDQYEQYF. The CDR3, as DNA: TGTGCCAGCAGCTTAGGAGCGGGGGCGCGGGGAACCGATCAATACGAGCAGTACTTC.

The V gene is TRBV5-4, the J gene TRBJ1-2; the D gene is possibly TRBD1 (6 bases). In germline, CDR1 is SGHNT, CDR2 YYREEE (reference sequence). This CDR3 has 18 residues. Trimming cost V 1 base and J 8 bases, with 27 bases left between them. The CDR3 bases are TGTGCCAGCAGCTTGAGATACCGGGACGGACCACAGGGATACGGCTACACCTTC. It specifies CASSLRYRDGPQGYGYTF.

This clone has more than one count but fewer than ten. This chain joins TRBV4-2 and TRBJ2-3, with TRBD2 identical over 11 bases. This CDR3 has 15 amino acids. The V and J ends lost 3 bases and 5 bases, in that order; junction bases with no gene match: 4. Germline V gives CDR1 LGHNA, CDR2 YNFKEQ. CDR3 DNA: TGTGCCAGCAGCCATAGCGGGGGGGCCGAAGATACGCAGTATTTT. Amino acids: CASSHSGGAEDTQYF.

This chain connects TRBV4-3 to TRBJ2-5, with TRBD1 matching 10 bases. TRBJ2-7 matches the DNA end more closely, so the J call is doubtful. This CDR3 region has 12 residues. Per germline, CDR1 LGHNA and CDR2 YSLEER. Here the CDR3 reads CDTTGGVYEQYF. The CDR3 DNA reads as TGCGACACGACAGGGGGCGTCTACGAGCAGTACTTC.